Listed below are T cell receptor beta chains from one sample, sequenced in a study of shared clonotypes between healthy human individuals. Profiled with immunoSEQ multiplex PCR; TCRdb holds only in-frame clones, not every one. Of around 2.5 million clones listed, 93% are singletons. Sequencing was performed on naive CD4+ T cells from PBMCs. The receptors were gathered from a man younger than 30 in good health. Some clones in this sample may be carry-over from other donors' samples. Each CDR3 is given with its conserved first and last residue. D genes are given only for firm matches. The size of a clone is reported for some rows only, either as once, few or many, or as a class for expanded clones.

len	abundance	v_gene	j_gene	d_gene	CDR3nt	CDR3aa
15	NA	TRBV19	TRBJ2-5	NA	TGTGCCAGTAGCGCAAGGGGGGGAGGCGGAGAGACCCAGTACTTC	CASSARGGGGETQYF
12	NA	TRBV29-1	TRBJ1-5	NA	TGCAGCGTGGGGGGAGGCAATCAGCCCCAGCATTTT	CSVGGGNQPQHF
15	NA	TRBV5-6	TRBJ1-2	NA	TGTGCCAGCAGCCCTCTCGGGGGCAGGCCGGAAGGCTACACCTTC	CASSPLGGRPEGYTF
15	NA	TRBV30	TRBJ1-5	NA	TGTGCCTGGAGCCTAGGAGCTGGGATTAATCAGCCCCAGCATTTT	CAWSLGAGINQPQHF
16	NA	TRBV11-2	TRBJ2-1	TRBD2	TGTGCCAGCAGCCACCAAACTAGCGGGAGTTACAATGAGCAGTTCTTC	CASSHQTSGSYNEQFF
14	few	TRBV29-1	TRBJ1-1	NA	TGCAGCGTTGTCGGGGAAAGGATGAACACTGAAGCTTTCTTT	CSVVGERMNTEAFF
12	NA	TRBV28	TRBJ1-2	NA	TGTGCCAGCGGGAGTTTTGGGAGTGGCTACACCTTC	CASGSFGSGYTF
16	NA	TRBV4-1	TRBJ2-3	TRBD2	TGCGCCAGCAGCCAAGGGGCTAGCGGGATATGGGCTACGCAGTATTTT	CASSQGASGIWATQYF
15	NA	TRBV7-2	TRBJ2-7	TRBD1	TGTGCCAGCAGCCTAGGGTCCAGGGGGCCCTACGAGCAGTACTTC	CASSLGSRGPYEQYF
15	NA	TRBV5-4	TRBJ1-1	NA	TGTGCCAGCAGCCCCCGACAGAACTTTCCCACTGAAGCTTTCTTT	CASSPRQNFPTEAFF
13	NA	TRBV9	TRBJ1-1	NA	TGTGCCAGCAGCGTAGAGTTGGGCACTGAAGCTTTCTTT	CASSVELGTEAFF
13	NA	TRBV19	TRBJ1-5	NA	TGTGCCAGTAGTATGGGAGTTTCTCAGCCCCAGCATTTT	CASSMGVSQPQHF
15	NA	TRBV10-1	TRBJ2-7	TRBD1	TGCGCCAGCAGTGAACGGCAGGGGGTTACCTACGAGCAGTACTTC	CASSERQGVTYEQYF
15	NA	TRBV7-8	TRBJ2-1	TRBD2	TGTGCCAGCAGGGCTAGCGGGGGAAATTACAATGAGCAGTTCTTC	CASRASGGNYNEQFF
15	NA	TRBV28	TRBJ2-6	NA	TGTGCCAGCAGGCCCCCTGGGGCTGGGGCCAACGTCCTGACTTTC	CASRPPGAGANVLTF
13	NA	TRBV18	TRBJ2-7	NA	TGTGCCAGCTCACCATTTGGGGGCAGCGAGCAGTACTTC	CASSPFGGSEQYF
16	NA	TRBV6-6	TRBJ1-3	NA	TGTGCCAGCAGTATACAGGGAATCCTCTCTGGAAACACCATATATTTT	CASSIQGILSGNTIYF
12	NA	TRBV7-2	TRBJ1-4	NA	TGTGCCAGCAGCCCCTTAGATGAAAAACTGTTTTTT	CASSPLDEKLFF
10	once	TRBV29-1	TRBJ1-2	NA	TGCAGCGTTGAAGATCATGGCTACACCTTC	CSVEDHGYTF
13	NA	TRBV30	TRBJ2-5	NA	TGTGCCTGGAGCGGGGGCTTGGGAGAGACCCAGTACTTC	CAWSGGLGETQYF
15	NA	TRBV28	TRBJ2-7	TRBD2	TGTGCCAGCAGTTTCGGGCTAGCGGGATTGTTCGAGCAGTACTTC	CASSFGLAGLFEQYF
15	NA	TRBV7-9	TRBJ2-3	NA	TGTGCCAGCAGCTTAGGTACAGGGTCGACAGATACGCAGTATTTT	CASSLGTGSTDTQYF
13	NA	TRBV18	TRBJ2-7	NA	TGTGCCAGCTCACGAGGCGCATTCTACGAGCAGTACTTC	CASSRGAFYEQYF